The T cell receptor (beta chain) under discussion was sequenced for a study of Tregs in tolerant kidney transplant recipients. CDR1 LNHDA and CDR2 SQIVND come from the germline V gene (reference sequence). Trimming removed 4 bases from V and 4 bases from J, with 13 bases in between. The CDR3 spans 14 residues. Method: immunoSEQ multiplex PCR; TCRdb's copy keeps in-frame clones and lacks some. The table has several thousand clones, 80% to 90% seen once; the top ten hold under 2%. The specimen was Tregs from blood, collected before the transplant. V usage is TRBV19 and J usage is TRBJ1-1; a possible D gene is TRBD1 (5 bases). The receptor comes from a human donor who received a combined kidney and bone marrow transplant. The chain's CDR3 is CASSRGGGGTEAFF. The CDR3 DNA sequence: TGTGCCAGTAGTAGGGGGGGAGGCGGCACTGAAGCTTTCTTT.